This T cell receptor (beta chain) was captured in a study of T cell repertoires in cytomegalovirus infection. General study findings and limits: The ex vivo response showed dominance by HLA-C-restricted CMV-specific TCR beta clonotypes.

This clonotype was counted only a few times. What it binds is not known. One entry per CDR3 protein, called by TCRdb with MiXCR from the reads. This sample has nearly 650,000 distinct CDR3 sequences; more than 20% occur once, and the top ten carry roughly 8%. V was cut by 5 bases and J by 3 bases, with 15 bases left in between. Germline CDR1 is SGDLS and CDR2 is YYNGEE. The CDR3 runs 15 residues. Sample: CD8+ T cells from PBMCs. V usage is TRBV9 and J usage is TRBJ2-1, with TRBD2 as a possible D gene (5 bases). The receptor was derived from a human donor in good health (CMV status not recorded). Some clones in this sample may be carry-over from other donors' samples. The CDR3 loop reads CASRAPGGLYNEQFF. The CDR3 DNA follows: TGTGCCAGCAGAGCACCCGGCGGGCTCTACAATGAGCAGTTCTTC.